Relative to its sample, the clone carrying this TCR beta chain is medium-sized. Its antigen is still unknown. This sample stems from a study of HIV-infected patients and healthy controls. Study findings and constraints: HIV-associated CDR3 frequencies dropped significantly during therapy; CMV-associated ones, mostly rising, changed nonsignificantly.

No cell fractionation was done, so the repertoire covers all unsorted peripheral blood T cells. There are 18 residues in the CDR3. The V and J ends lost 4 bases and 1 base, in that order; junction bases with no gene match: 9. 450 to 600 ng RNA was reverse transcribed with alpha and beta constant-region primers. Alpha and beta chain libraries were made separately by chain-specific third strand synthesis with multiplexing indices. The SP2 site served as the priming point for second strand synthesis. TCRdb re-derived calls from the 5' RACE reads in MiXCR, one entry per CDR3 protein. The data hold some 8,500 distinct CDR3 sequences, with over 8% observed a single time.

V is TRBV12-3 or TRBV12-4 and J is TRBJ2-5, with 13 positions matching TRBD2. The TCR originated in an adult with HIV infection. The donor label of this sample is uncertain. Sequences were derived from blood, sampled before antiretroviral therapy. CDR3 in DNA: TGTGCCAGCAGTTCCGAGGAACTAGCGGGGGGGAGCCAAGAGACCCAGTACTTC. This sequence encodes CASSSEELAGGSQETQYF.